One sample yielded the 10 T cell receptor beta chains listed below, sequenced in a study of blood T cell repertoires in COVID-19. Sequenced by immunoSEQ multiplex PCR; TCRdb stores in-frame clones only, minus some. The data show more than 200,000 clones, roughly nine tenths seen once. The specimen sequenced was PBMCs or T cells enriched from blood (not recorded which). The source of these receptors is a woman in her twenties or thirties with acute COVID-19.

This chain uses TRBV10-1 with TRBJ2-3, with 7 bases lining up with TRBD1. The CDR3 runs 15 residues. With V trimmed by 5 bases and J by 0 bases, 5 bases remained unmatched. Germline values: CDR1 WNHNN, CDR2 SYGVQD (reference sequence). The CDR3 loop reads CASSWDRASTDTQYF. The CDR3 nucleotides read TGCGCCAGCAGTTGGGACAGAGCTAGCACAGATACGCAGTATTTT.

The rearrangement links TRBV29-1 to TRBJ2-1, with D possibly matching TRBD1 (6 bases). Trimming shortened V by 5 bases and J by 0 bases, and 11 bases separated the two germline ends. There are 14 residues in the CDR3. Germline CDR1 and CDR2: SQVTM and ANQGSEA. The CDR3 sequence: CSVYRESSYNEQFF. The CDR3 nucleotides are TGCAGCGTTTACAGGGAGAGCTCCTACAATGAGCAGTTCTTC.

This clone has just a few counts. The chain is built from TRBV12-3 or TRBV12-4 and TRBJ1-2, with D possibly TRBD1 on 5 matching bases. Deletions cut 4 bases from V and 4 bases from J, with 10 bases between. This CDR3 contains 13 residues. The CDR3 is CASSWGGSYGYTF. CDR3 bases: TGTGCCAGCAGTTGGGGCGGTTCCTATGGCTACACCTTC.

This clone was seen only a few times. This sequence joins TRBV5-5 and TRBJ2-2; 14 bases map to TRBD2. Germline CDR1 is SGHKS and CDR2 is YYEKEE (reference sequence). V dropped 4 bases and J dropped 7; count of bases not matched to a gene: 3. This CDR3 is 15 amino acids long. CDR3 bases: TGTGCCAGCAGCCCGGGACTAGCGGGGGTCGGGGAGCTGTTTTTT. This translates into CASSPGLAGVGELFF. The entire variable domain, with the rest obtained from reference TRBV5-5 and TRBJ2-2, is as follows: DAGVTQSPTHLIKTRGQQVTLRCSPISGHKSVSWYQQVLGQGPQFIFQYYEKEERGRGNFPDRFSARQFPNYSSELNVNALLLGDSALYLCASSPGLAGVGELFFGEGSRLTVL.

For the CDR3, the DNA is TGTGCCAGCAGTCAAGCGACCGTCCTGGCCGAGCAGTACTTC. Translated, it gives CASSQATVLAEQYF. This rearrangement joins TRBV28 to TRBJ2-7; the D is unclear. Germline V CDR1 and CDR2: MDHEN, SYDVKM. CDR3 length: 14 amino acids. Deletions cut 5 bases from V and 6 bases from J, with 17 bases between.

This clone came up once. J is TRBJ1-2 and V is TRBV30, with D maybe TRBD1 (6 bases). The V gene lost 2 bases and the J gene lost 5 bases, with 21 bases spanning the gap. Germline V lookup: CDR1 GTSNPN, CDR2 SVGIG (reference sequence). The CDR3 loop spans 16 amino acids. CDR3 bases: TGTGCCTGGAGTCGACAGGATTATCCACGCAGATATGGCTACACCTTC. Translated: CAWSRQDYPRRYGYTF.

The CDR3 sequence: CASSVGVYYEQYF. The CDR3 region has the DNA TGCGCCAGCAGTGTCGGGGTCTACTACGAGCAGTACTTC. The rearrangement uses TRBV10-2 and TRBJ2-7; weak D call: TRBD2 (5 bases). Per germline, CDR1 WSHSY and CDR2 SAAADI. There are 13 residues in the CDR3. V gave up 4 bases and J gave up 3 bases, with 10 bases separating them.

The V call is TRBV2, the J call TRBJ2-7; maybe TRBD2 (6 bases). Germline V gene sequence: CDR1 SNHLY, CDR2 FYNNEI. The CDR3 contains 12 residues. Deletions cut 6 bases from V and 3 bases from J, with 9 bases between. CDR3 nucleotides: TGTGCCAGCAGGGGGGGAGTCTACGAGCAGTACTTC. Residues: CASRGGVYEQYF.

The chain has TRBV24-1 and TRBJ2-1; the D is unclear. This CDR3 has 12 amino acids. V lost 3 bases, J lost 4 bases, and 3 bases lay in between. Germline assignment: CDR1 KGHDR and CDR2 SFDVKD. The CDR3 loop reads CATSDPYNEQFF. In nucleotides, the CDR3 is TGTGCCACCAGTGATCCATACAATGAGCAGTTCTTC.

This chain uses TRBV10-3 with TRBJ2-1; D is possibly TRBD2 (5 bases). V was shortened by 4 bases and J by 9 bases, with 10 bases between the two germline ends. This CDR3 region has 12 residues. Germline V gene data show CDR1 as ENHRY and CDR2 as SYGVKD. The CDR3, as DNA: TGTGCCATCAGTGGGACTTCCTTTGAGCAGTTCTTC. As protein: CAISGTSFEQFF.